This TCR beta chain comes out of a study of blood T cell repertoires in COVID-19. Across the study: PBMCs, B-cell-depleted T cells, or T cells provided the cDNA or gDNA that made up the material.

Per the authors' pipeline: Counts of nucleated cells, estimated from reference gene primer amplification, were obtained. The repertoire was sequenced with immunoSEQ multiplex PCR; TCRdb's copy has only in-frame clones and lacks some. From that table come the V and J calls and clone size; the DNA was used to work out D and trimming. The repertoire consists of roughly 100,000 clones, with about 85% occurring once and the leading ten covering 4% to 5%. The CDR3 extends over 16 amino acids. Trimming removed 0 bases from V and 7 bases from J; junction bases left unmatched: 9. CDR1 is SGHRS, CDR2 YFSETQ, per germline.

This TCR derives from a man aged 45 to 65 with acute or convalescent COVID-19. This chain joins TRBV5-1 and TRBJ2-1; the match to TRBD2 covers 8 bases. The sample was peripheral blood. CDR3 coding DNA: TGCGCCAGCAGCTTGGATCCCGGGGGGGCCCGAAATGAGCAGTTCTTC. This encodes CASSLDPGGARNEQFF.